These T cell receptor beta chains were read from a single sample in a study of ipilimumab plus nivolumab after autologous stem cell transplantation. The repertoire was sequenced with immunoSEQ multiplex PCR; TCRdb's copy has only in-frame clones and lacks some. The sample lists 9,500 to 15,000 clones; approximately 69% were seen once. The sequencing here drew on PBMCs, taken in a trial of ipilimumab plus nivolumab as post-transplant consolidation. These receptors were collected from a male donor with diffuse large B-cell lymphoma. Each CDR3 is given with its conserved first and last residue. The order of the fields is clone size, J gene, V gene, D gene, CDR3 protein, CDR3 DNA. A D gene is named only where the DNA matches it firmly. A row's size may be missing; if present it is once, few, many or a size class.

clone_size: .; j_call: TRBJ2-3; v_call: TRBV5-1; d_call: TRBD2; cdr3_aa: CASSRTLAGGTDTQYF; cdr3_nt: TGCGCCAGCAGCCGGACACTAGCGGGAGGTACAGATACGCAGTATTTT
clone_size: .; j_call: TRBJ2-1; v_call: TRBV5-1; d_call: .; cdr3_aa: CASSLGGWDNEQFF; cdr3_nt: TGCGCCAGCAGCTTGGGCGGGTGGGACAATGAGCAGTTCTTC
clone_size: medium-sized; j_call: TRBJ2-7; v_call: TRBV19; d_call: TRBD2; cdr3_aa: CASLPRAGGREQYF; cdr3_nt: TGTGCCAGTCTCCCGCGAGCGGGAGGTCGCGAGCAGTACTTC
clone_size: .; j_call: TRBJ2-1; v_call: TRBV2; d_call: .; cdr3_aa: CASSEARDFEQFF; cdr3_nt: TGTGCCAGCAGTGAAGCGCGGGATTTTGAGCAGTTCTTC
clone_size: few; j_call: TRBJ2-1; v_call: TRBV11-3; d_call: .; cdr3_aa: CASRPFGGLSSYNEQFF; cdr3_nt: TGTGCCAGCAGGCCGTTCGGGGGCCTGAGCTCCTACAATGAGCAGTTCTTC
clone_size: .; j_call: TRBJ2-5; v_call: TRBV5-4; d_call: .; cdr3_aa: CASSLGLETQYF; cdr3_nt: TGTGCCAGCAGCTTGGGGTTGGAGACCCAGTACTTC
clone_size: .; j_call: TRBJ2-7; v_call: TRBV10-3; d_call: .; cdr3_aa: CAISESSEQYF; cdr3_nt: TGTGCCATCAGTGAAAGTTCCGAGCAGTACTTC
clone_size: .; j_call: TRBJ2-7; v_call: TRBV5-4; d_call: TRBD1; cdr3_aa: CASSWDRGYEQYF; cdr3_nt: TGTGCCAGCAGCTGGGACAGGGGCTACGAGCAGTACTTC
clone_size: few; j_call: TRBJ2-5; v_call: TRBV25-1; d_call: .; cdr3_aa: CASSEWPRDQETQYF; cdr3_nt: TGTGCCAGCAGTGAATGGCCCAGGGATCAAGAGACCCAGTACTTC
clone_size: large; j_call: TRBJ1-1; v_call: TRBV9; d_call: .; cdr3_aa: CASSERGNGNTEAFF; cdr3_nt: TGTGCCAGCAGCGAGAGGGGGAACGGAAACACTGAAGCTTTCTTT
clone_size: .; j_call: TRBJ1-4; v_call: TRBV7-9; d_call: .; cdr3_aa: CASSLGAGLVEKLFF; cdr3_nt: TGTGCCAGCAGCTTAGGTGCAGGGCTAGTTGAAAAACTGTTTTTT
clone_size: once; j_call: TRBJ2-2; v_call: TRBV18; d_call: .; cdr3_aa: CASSPGATGELFF; cdr3_nt: TGTGCCAGCTCACCGGGGGCCACCGGGGAGCTGTTTTTT
clone_size: .; j_call: TRBJ1-2; v_call: TRBV15; d_call: .; cdr3_aa: CATSPGGAGANYGYTF; cdr3_nt: TGTGCCACCAGCCCCGGGGGGGCAGGGGCTAACTATGGCTACACCTTC
clone_size: medium-sized; j_call: TRBJ1-1; v_call: TRBV19; d_call: .; cdr3_aa: CASTVGPRNTEAFF; cdr3_nt: TGTGCCAGTACTGTAGGACCCCGGAACACTGAAGCTTTCTTT
clone_size: .; j_call: TRBJ2-2; v_call: TRBV5-1; d_call: TRBD2; cdr3_aa: CASSLVGLAGIGTGELFF; cdr3_nt: TGCGCCAGCAGCTTGGTCGGACTAGCGGGAATTGGGACCGGGGAGCTGTTTTTT
clone_size: .; j_call: TRBJ2-1; v_call: TRBV2; d_call: .; cdr3_aa: CASSDYGRDEQFF; cdr3_nt: TGTGCCAGCAGTGATTATGGACGGGATGAGCAGTTCTTC
clone_size: .; j_call: TRBJ2-2; v_call: TRBV13; d_call: .; cdr3_aa: CASSLGGGSTGELFF; cdr3_nt: TGTGCCAGCAGCTTGGGAGGAGGGAGCACCGGGGAGCTGTTTTTT
clone_size: .; j_call: TRBJ1-2; v_call: TRBV27; d_call: .; cdr3_aa: CASSAGHLLANYGYTF; cdr3_nt: TGTGCCAGCAGTGCGGGACACCTACTCGCTAACTATGGCTACACCTTC
clone_size: .; j_call: TRBJ2-5; v_call: TRBV4-3; d_call: TRBD1; cdr3_aa: CASSQQGGRGLETQYF; cdr3_nt: TGCGCCAGCAGCCAACAAGGGGGCAGGGGGCTGGAGACCCAGTACTTC
clone_size: .; j_call: TRBJ2-3; v_call: TRBV2; d_call: .; cdr3_aa: CASMGTDRDTQYF; cdr3_nt: TGTGCCAGCATGGGGACCGACAGGGATACGCAGTATTTT
clone_size: .; j_call: TRBJ2-5; v_call: TRBV7-9; d_call: TRBD2; cdr3_aa: CASSPQLAGMQETQYF; cdr3_nt: TGTGCCAGCAGCCCTCAACTAGCGGGGATGCAAGAGACCCAGTACTTC
clone_size: .; j_call: TRBJ2-2; v_call: TRBV7-6; d_call: .; cdr3_aa: CASSFSGVPNTGELFF; cdr3_nt: TGTGCCAGCAGCTTCTCGGGAGTCCCAAACACCGGGGAGCTGTTTTTT
clone_size: .; j_call: TRBJ2-7; v_call: TRBV6-5; d_call: .; cdr3_aa: CASRVGPSYEQYF; cdr3_nt: TGTGCCAGCAGGGTGGGGCCCTCCTACGAGCAGTACTTC
clone_size: few; j_call: TRBJ2-1; v_call: TRBV5-4; d_call: TRBD1; cdr3_aa: CASSFPGQINEQFF; cdr3_nt: TGTGCCAGCAGCTTTCCGGGACAGATCAATGAGCAGTTCTTC
clone_size: once; j_call: TRBJ1-5; v_call: TRBV6-6; d_call: .; cdr3_aa: CASSYQGQPQHF; cdr3_nt: TGTGCCAGCAGCTACCAGGGGCAGCCCCAGCATTTT
clone_size: .; j_call: TRBJ2-7; v_call: TRBV4-3; d_call: TRBD1; cdr3_aa: CASSRQGVSEQYF; cdr3_nt: TGCGCCAGCAGCCGACAGGGTGTTAGTGAGCAGTACTTC
clone_size: many; j_call: TRBJ2-3; v_call: TRBV7-3; d_call: TRBD2; cdr3_aa: CASSLLAGGTDTQYF; cdr3_nt: TGTGCCAGCAGCTTATTAGCGGGAGGCACAGATACGCAGTATTTT
clone_size: .; j_call: TRBJ2-2; v_call: TRBV19; d_call: .; cdr3_aa: CASSIGTGITGELFF; cdr3_nt: TGTGCCAGTAGTATAGGTACAGGGATCACCGGGGAGCTGTTTTTT
clone_size: .; j_call: TRBJ2-2; v_call: TRBV11-2; d_call: TRBD2; cdr3_aa: CASSLTGTSGRAGTGELFF; cdr3_nt: TGTGCCAGCAGCTTAACCGGGACTAGCGGGAGGGCCGGCACCGGGGAGCTGTTTTTT
clone_size: once; j_call: TRBJ1-6; v_call: TRBV9; d_call: .; cdr3_aa: CASSTTAYNSPLHF; cdr3_nt: TGTGCCAGCAGCACCACAGCTTATAATTCACCCCTCCACTTT
clone_size: once; j_call: TRBJ2-3; v_call: TRBV5-6; d_call: .; cdr3_aa: CASRYRSPTDTQYF; cdr3_nt: TGTGCCAGCAGGTACCGAAGTCCCACAGATACGCAGTATTTT
clone_size: .; j_call: TRBJ2-7; v_call: TRBV2; d_call: .; cdr3_aa: CASSEFILGYEQYF; cdr3_nt: TGTGCCAGCAGTGAATTCATCTTAGGCTACGAGCAGTACTTC
clone_size: .; j_call: TRBJ1-1; v_call: TRBV9; d_call: .; cdr3_aa: CPSSVGANGGNTEAFF; cdr3_nt: TGTCCCAGCAGCGTAGGGGCAAACGGGGGGAACACTGAAGCTTTCTTT
clone_size: .; j_call: TRBJ2-7; v_call: TRBV11-2; d_call: TRBD1; cdr3_aa: CASSRGAGGPLSYEQYF; cdr3_nt: TGTGCCAGCAGCCGCGGGGCAGGGGGCCCCCTCTCCTACGAGCAGTACTTC
clone_size: .; j_call: TRBJ2-1; v_call: TRBV9; d_call: TRBD2; cdr3_aa: CASSWTSGGNSYNEQFF; cdr3_nt: TGTGCCAGCAGCTGGACTAGCGGGGGTAATTCCTACAATGAGCAGTTCTTC
clone_size: .; j_call: TRBJ1-1; v_call: TRBV7-2; d_call: .; cdr3_aa: CASSLGVTEAFF; cdr3_nt: TGTGCCAGCAGCTTAGGAGTCACTGAAGCTTTCTTT
clone_size: .; j_call: TRBJ2-2; v_call: TRBV11-3; d_call: .; cdr3_aa: CASSPEGGDTGELFF; cdr3_nt: TGTGCCAGCAGCCCCGAAGGGGGGGACACCGGGGAGCTGTTTTTT
clone_size: .; j_call: TRBJ2-7; v_call: TRBV7-2; d_call: .; cdr3_aa: CASSLALVGEQYF; cdr3_nt: TGTGCCAGCAGCTTAGCGCTGGTCGGCGAGCAGTACTTC
clone_size: .; j_call: TRBJ2-7; v_call: TRBV5-1; d_call: TRBD2; cdr3_aa: CASSPSGLAGGSYEQYF; cdr3_nt: TGCGCCAGCAGCCCCTCCGGACTAGCGGGAGGCTCCTACGAGCAGTACTTC
clone_size: .; j_call: TRBJ2-2; v_call: TRBV19; d_call: .; cdr3_aa: CASSTRLLAGNTGELFF; cdr3_nt: TGTGCCAGTAGTACCCGGCTTTTGGCGGGTAACACCGGGGAGCTGTTTTTT
clone_size: .; j_call: TRBJ1-1; v_call: TRBV2; d_call: TRBD1; cdr3_aa: CASSKRQGFMNTEAFF; cdr3_nt: TGTGCCAGCAGTAAAAGACAGGGATTCATGAACACTGAAGCTTTCTTT
clone_size: .; j_call: TRBJ1-2; v_call: TRBV29-1; d_call: TRBD1; cdr3_aa: CSGRTGDYGYTF; cdr3_nt: TGCAGCGGTCGGACAGGGGACTATGGCTACACCTTC
clone_size: .; j_call: TRBJ2-1; v_call: TRBV5-6; d_call: .; cdr3_aa: CASSPGFNEQFF; cdr3_nt: TGTGCCAGCAGTCCAGGGTTCAATGAGCAGTTCTTC
clone_size: .; j_call: TRBJ2-7; v_call: TRBV7-6; d_call: TRBD1; cdr3_aa: CASSFQTGADYEQYF; cdr3_nt: TGTGCCAGCAGCTTCCAGACAGGGGCAGACTACGAGCAGTACTTC
clone_size: .; j_call: TRBJ1-5; v_call: TRBV12-5; d_call: .; cdr3_aa: CASGLDTTSNQPQHF; cdr3_nt: TGTGCTAGTGGTTTGGATACTACTAGCAATCAGCCCCAGCATTTT
clone_size: .; j_call: TRBJ2-3; v_call: TRBV9; d_call: .; cdr3_aa: CASSVVGGPSDTQYF; cdr3_nt: TGTGCCAGCAGCGTAGTCGGGGGGCCGTCTGATACGCAGTATTTT
clone_size: .; j_call: TRBJ1-1; v_call: TRBV9; d_call: .; cdr3_aa: CASSTRGLDTEAFF; cdr3_nt: TGTGCCAGCAGCACCCGGGGGCTAGACACTGAAGCTTTCTTT
clone_size: few; j_call: TRBJ2-7; v_call: TRBV6-1; d_call: .; cdr3_aa: CASGMYEQYF; cdr3_nt: TGTGCCAGCGGAATGTACGAGCAGTACTTC
clone_size: .; j_call: TRBJ1-4; v_call: TRBV10-3; d_call: .; cdr3_aa: CAISDTGIVEKLFF; cdr3_nt: TGTGCCATCAGTGACACAGGGATAGTTGAAAAACTGTTTTTT
clone_size: few; j_call: TRBJ2-5; v_call: TRBV4-3; d_call: TRBD2; cdr3_aa: CASSQVVSGGRRETQYF; cdr3_nt: TGCGCCAGCAGCCAAGTCGTGAGCGGGGGCCGACGCGAGACCCAGTACTTC
clone_size: .; j_call: TRBJ1-1; v_call: TRBV5-1; d_call: .; cdr3_aa: CASSLATFQSRNTEAFF; cdr3_nt: TGCGCCAGCAGCTTGGCCACGTTTCAGAGCCGGAACACTGAAGCTTTCTTT
clone_size: .; j_call: TRBJ1-3; v_call: TRBV7-6; d_call: .; cdr3_aa: CASSFEHDRNHGNTIYF; cdr3_nt: TGTGCCAGCAGCTTTGAACATGACAGGAACCACGGAAACACCATATATTTT
clone_size: .; j_call: TRBJ1-2; v_call: TRBV21-1; d_call: .; cdr3_aa: CASSKEGAASYGYTF; cdr3_nt: TGTGCCAGCAGCAAGGAGGGGGCAGCCTCTTATGGCTACACCTTC
clone_size: few; j_call: TRBJ1-2; v_call: TRBV13; d_call: .; cdr3_aa: CASSLATEYGYTF; cdr3_nt: TGTGCCAGCAGCTTAGCAACGGAGTATGGCTACACCTTC